A few counts support the clone carrying this TCR beta chain. Its specificity is unknown. J lost 0 bases, V lost 1 base, and 7 bases had no gene match. CDR1 and CDR2 from the germline V gene are LGHNA and YSLEER. The CDR3 totals 17 residues. For the second PCR, which ran for 7 to 11 cycles, a sample-barcoded 5' primer and a J-beta primer mix were used. All samples yielded 3 million or more CDR3-containing paired-end reads. Each CDR3 protein gets one entry after TCRdb re-called the 5' RACE reads with MiXCR. Of hundreds of thousands of distinct CDR3 sequences in the sample, 49% were seen once. This specimen comes from a study of blood T cells in healthy people across ages. Overall study findings and caveats: Shifts in expanded clonotypes may have been confounded by donor CMV status, which was unknown. Per million T cells, the diversity of TCR beta decreased roughly linearly as age advanced.

V gene TRBV4-3 combines with J gene TRBJ2-3, with 7 bases identical to TRBD2. The sequence was collected from a woman aged 55-70 years in good health. Sequences were obtained from blood. The CDR3 DNA reads as TGCGCCAGCAGCCAAGGTCGGGCGGGAGTAAGCACAGATACGCAGTATTTT. Amino acid sequence: CASSQGRAGVSTDTQYF.